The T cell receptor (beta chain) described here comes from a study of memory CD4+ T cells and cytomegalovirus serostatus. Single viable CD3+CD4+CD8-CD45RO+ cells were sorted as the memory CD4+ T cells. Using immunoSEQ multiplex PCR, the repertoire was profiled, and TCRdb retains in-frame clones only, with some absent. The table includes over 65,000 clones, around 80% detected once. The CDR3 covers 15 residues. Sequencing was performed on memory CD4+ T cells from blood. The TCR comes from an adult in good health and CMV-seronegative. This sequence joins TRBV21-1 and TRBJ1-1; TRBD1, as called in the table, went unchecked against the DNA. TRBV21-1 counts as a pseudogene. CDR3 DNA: TGTGCCAGCAGCAAGGGCGGGGGACAGGACTCTGAAGCTTTCTTT. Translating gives CASSKGGGQDSEAFF.